The 29 T cell receptor beta chains below were found in one sample sequenced in a study of T cells in Graves' hyperthyroidism and ophthalmopathy. The source material, RNA transcripts, was used to amplify TCR beta CDR3 regions. The HTBI primer set drove a first-round RT-PCR of the TCR CDR3. TCRdb used MiXCR to reprocess the multiplex PCR reads, holding one entry per CDR3 protein. Of about 400,000 distinct CDR3 sequences detected, around an eighth appear once; the ten largest clones hold 25% to 30%. The sequencing input was blood. Receptors originate from a man aged 50 or older with Graves' ophthalmopathy.

This clonotype was found a few times. This chain uses TRBV29-1 with TRBJ1-4, with D possibly TRBD1 on 6 matching bases. The V end was cut by 6 bases, the J end by 0 bases, with 8 bases between. Germline loops: CDR1 SQVTM, CDR2 ANQGSEA. This CDR3 is 13 amino acids long. CDR3: CSVGQSTNEKLFF. The CDR3 region has the DNA TGCAGCGTAGGACAGTCAACTAATGAAAAACTGTTTTTT. Drawing the rest from reference TRBV29-1 and TRBJ1-4, the complete variable domain is SAVISQKPSRDICQRGTSLTIQCQVDSQVTMMFWYRQQPGQSLTLIATANQGSEATYESGFVIDKFPISRPNLTFSTLTVSNMSPEDSSIYLCSVGQSTNEKLFFGSGTQLSVL.

This clonotype was seen repeatedly, ten times or more. The J gene is TRBJ2-1, the V gene TRBV27; D is perhaps TRBD2 (7 bases). V lost 8 bases and J 4 bases, leaving 15 bases between the germline ends. The germline gives CDR1 MNHEY, CDR2 SMNVEV (reference sequence). This CDR3 comprises 14 residues. Here the CDR3 reads CASRSRGQYNEQFF. The CDR3 region has the DNA TGTGCCAGCCGTTCGCGGGGGCAGTACAATGAGCAGTTCTTC.

The CDR3 sequence: CASSPPEGTQYF. The CDR3 coding sequence is TGTGCCAGCAGTCCGCCTGAGGGGACCCAGTACTTC. The chain links TRBV27 to TRBJ2-5; a weak D match, TRBD2 (5 bases). Per the germline V gene, CDR1 is MNHEY and CDR2 is SMNVEV (reference sequence). V lost 5 bases and J lost 7, with 11 bases in between. The CDR3 runs 12 residues.

This clonotype showed up just a few times. The chain uses TRBV30 and TRBJ2-7; weak D call: TRBD2 (5 bases). Germline values: CDR1 GTSNPN, CDR2 SVGIG (reference sequence). The CDR3 runs to 14 residues. V lost 6 bases, J lost 2 bases, and 17 bases lay in between. DNA for the CDR3: TGTGCCTGCCCCAAGCGGCCAGAAACCTACGAGCAGTACTTC. This encodes CACPKRPETYEQYF. Based on the CDR3 plus reference TRBV30 and TRBJ2-7, the full variable domain is SQTIHQWPATLVQPVGSPLSLECTVEGTSNPNLYWYRQAAGRGLQLLFYSVGIGQISSEVPQNLSASRPQDRQFILSSKKLLLSDSGFYLCACPKRPETYEQYFGPGTRLTVT.

This clonotype was detected only a few times. The genes are TRBV6-1 and TRBJ1-2; D is unclear. Germline V lookup: CDR1 MNHNS, CDR2 SASEGT. The CDR3 length is 12 residues. V was pared by 6 bases and J by 7 bases, with 12 bases between. DNA of the CDR3: TGTGCCAGCAGGGAGGCCACGCCTGGCTACACCTTC. This codes for CASREATPGYTF.

The rearrangement uses TRBV29-1 and TRBJ1-1; a possible D gene is TRBD1 (6 bases). Germline CDR1 is SQVTM and CDR2 is ANQGSEA. The CDR3 spans 15 residues. Trimming took 3 bases from V and 6 from J, leaving 20 bases between them. The CDR3 protein is CSVDPRGWEGAEAFF. The CDR3, as DNA: TGCAGCGTTGACCCTCGAGGCTGGGAGGGGGCTGAAGCTTTCTTT. Complete variable domain (other parts from reference TRBV29-1 and TRBJ1-1): SAVISQKPSRDICQRGTSLTIQCQVDSQVTMMFWYRQQPGQSLTLIATANQGSEATYESGFVIDKFPISRPNLTFSTLTVSNMSPEDSSIYLCSVDPRGWEGAEAFFGQGTRLTVV.

This clonotype has ten or more counts. This chain joins TRBV24-1 and TRBJ2-3; 11 bases map to TRBD2. CDR3 size: 18 residues. Unmatched junction bases numbered 10, after V lost 4 bases and J lost 2 bases. Germline-derived CDR1 and CDR2 are KGHDR and SFDVKD. CDR3 nucleotide sequence: TGTGCCACCAGTGACCCCGGGGGACTAGCGGAGAACACAGATACGCAGTATTTT. Protein: CATSDPGGLAENTDTQYF.

This clonotype occurred many times. V gene TRBV3-1 combines with J gene TRBJ2-3, with D uncertain. CDR3 length: 14 amino acids. V lost 0 bases and J lost 5, with 9 bases in between. Germline V CDR1 and CDR2: LGHDT, YNNKEL (reference sequence). The CDR3 protein is CASSQERSGDTQYF. The CDR3 region has the DNA TGTGCCAGCAGCCAAGAAAGGTCAGGAGATACGCAGTATTTT.

The sample holds many counts of this clonotype. The chain couples TRBV4-2 to TRBJ2-1; D remains ambiguous. V lost 4 bases and J lost 5, with 9 bases in between. In germline, CDR1 is LGHNA, CDR2 YNFKEQ. This CDR3 region has 13 residues. The CDR3: CASSPETNNEQFF. Written as DNA, the CDR3 is TGTGCCAGCAGCCCCGAGACCAACAATGAGCAGTTCTTC.

Only a few counts were recorded for this clonotype. The J gene is TRBJ2-2, the V gene TRBV20-1, with 8 bases fitting TRBD2. This CDR3 spans 16 amino acids. Germline V gene data show CDR1 as DFQATT and CDR2 as SNEGSKA (reference sequence). The trim removed 5 bases at V and 5 bases at J, leaving 13 bases unmatched. As DNA, the CDR3 is TGCAGTGCTCTTTTCCGGGAGGGCCAAAAAACCGGGGAGCTGTTTTTT. This translates into CSALFREGQKTGELFF.

The table lists this clonotype with many counts. The V call is TRBV20-1, the J call TRBJ2-2; 7 nucleotides match TRBD2. The CDR3 consists of 16 residues. In germline, CDR1 is DFQATT, CDR2 SNEGSKA (reference sequence). Germline trimming cut 1 base from V and 4 bases from J; bases unmatched to any gene: 9. Here the CDR3 DNA reads TGCAGTGCTAGAGCAGATGGACTAGGGACCACCGGGGAGCTGTTTTTT. As protein: CSARADGLGTTGELFF.

This clonotype was seen many times. The chain is built from TRBV6-6 and TRBJ1-1, with D perhaps matching TRBD1 (6 bases). V was pared by 0 bases and J by 5 bases, with 13 bases between. The CDR3 runs to 15 residues. Germline V gene sequence: CDR1 MNHNY, CDR2 SVGAGI (reference sequence). CDR3 coding DNA: TGTGCCAGCAGTTACTCGCTGGGGGGCGGGACTGAAGCTTTCTTT. Amino acid sequence: CASSYSLGGGTEAFF.

The genes are TRBV5-4 and TRBJ2-3; D perhaps matches TRBD2 (6 bases). There are 20 residues in the CDR3. The germline V gene encodes CDR1 SGHNT and CDR2 YYREEE (reference sequence). Trimming removed 4 bases from V and 0 bases from J, with 27 bases in between. The CDR3 DNA follows: TGTGCCAGCAGCCTGGGTGGTTCTAGCGTAAGACTTCAAAGCACAGATACGCAGTATTTT. Its translation is CASSLGGSSVRLQSTDTQYF.

The V call is TRBV7-2, the J call TRBJ2-3; D gene unclear. Germline V gene data show CDR1 as SGHTA and CDR2 as FQGNSA. The V gene lost 3 bases and the J gene lost 7 bases, with 8 bases spanning the gap. The CDR3 contains 12 residues. The CDR3 protein is CASSFESNTQYF. CDR3 in DNA: TGTGCCAGCAGCTTCGAGAGTAATACGCAGTATTTT.

There are a few counts of this clonotype. The chain employs TRBV10-3 and TRBJ2-2; D might be TRBD1 or TRBD2, each matching 5 bases. From germline, CDR1 is ENHRY and CDR2 SYGVKD. CDR3 size: 15 residues. Trimming took 5 bases from V and 6 from J, leaving 16 bases between them. CDR3 protein: CAISTFRDGPGELFF. The CDR3 DNA reads as TGTGCCATCAGTACCTTCAGGGACGGCCCCGGGGAGCTGTTTTTT.

This clonotype was counted ten times or more. This chain connects TRBV5-1 to TRBJ2-7; 14 bases are shared with TRBD2. Trimming cost V 4 bases and J 6 bases; bases outside gene matches: 9. This CDR3 comprises 16 residues. Germline CDR1 SGHRS, CDR2 YFSETQ. CDR3 in DNA: TGCGCCAGCAGCGACGGACTAGCGGGAGGAAATCGCGAGCAGTACTTC. Translation: CASSDGLAGGNREQYF.

This clonotype came up many times. This chain joins TRBV11-1 and TRBJ2-2, with D perhaps TRBD2 (6 bases). Germline CDR1 SGHAT, CDR2 FQDESV (reference sequence). The CDR3 extends over 17 amino acids. V was clipped by 3 bases and J by 0 bases, with 14 bases between them. The CDR3 sequence: CASSFGQRVSNTGELFF. CDR3 in DNA: TGTGCCAGCAGCTTCGGCCAGCGGGTCTCGAACACCGGGGAGCTGTTTTTT.

In this sample, this clonotype turned up many times. DNA of the CDR3: TGTGCCAGCACGCGGGACAGGTTTTTTCAGCCCCAGCATTTT. As protein: CASTRDRFFQPQHF. The rearrangement uses TRBV2 and TRBJ1-5; 8 nucleotides agree with TRBD1. Per the germline V gene, CDR1 is SNHLY and CDR2 is FYNNEI. The CDR3 has 14 residues. After removal of 7 bases from V and 6 bases from J, the junction contained 8 bases not matched to a gene.

This clonotype occurred many times. This sequence joins TRBV24-1 and TRBJ2-3, with 14 bases fitting TRBD2. The CDR3 has 16 amino acids. J was trimmed by 5 bases and V by 4 bases; bases with no gene match: 4. Looked up from germline, CDR1 is KGHDR and CDR2 is SFDVKD. The CDR3 sequence: CATSDPGLAGGDTQYF. The DNA for the CDR3 is TGTGCCACCAGTGACCCAGGACTAGCGGGAGGAGATACGCAGTATTTT.

This clonotype has at least ten counts. The gene calls are TRBV12-5 and TRBJ2-3; 11 bases map to TRBD1. Trimming cost V 0 bases and J 2 bases; bases outside gene matches: 7. The germline CDR1 and CDR2 sequences are LGHNT and FRNRAP. The CDR3 has 18 residues. CDR3: CASGLVLGTGGSTDTQYF. The CDR3 coding sequence is TGTGCTAGTGGTTTGGTACTGGGGACAGGGGGTTCCACAGATACGCAGTATTTT.

This clonotype was observed a handful of times. The genes are TRBV10-2 and TRBJ1-3; no definite D call. V was shortened by 6 bases and J by 0 bases, with 15 bases between the two germline ends. This CDR3 is 16 amino acids long. Germline V CDR1 and CDR2: WSHSY, SAAADI. The DNA of the CDR3 is TGCGCCAGCAGCATTAACTCAGCTTACTCTGGAAACACCATATATTTT. It yields the protein CASSINSAYSGNTIYF.

This clonotype has a handful of counts. CDR3 in DNA: TGTGCCAGCAGCTTTGGGGCTGGCGGGAGTAGGAATGAGCAGTTCTTC. This translates into CASSFGAGGSRNEQFF. This chain connects TRBV13 to TRBJ2-1; TRBD2 matches 7 bases. Germline CDR1 and CDR2: PRHDT and FYEKMQ (reference sequence). The CDR3 consists of 16 residues. The ends lost 3 bases at V and 7 bases at J; junction bases unmatched: 12.

This clonotype was observed at least ten times. The rearrangement joins TRBV5-1 to TRBJ2-1; 11 bases align to TRBD2. With V trimmed by 0 bases and J by 2 bases, 10 bases remained unmatched. The CDR3 covers 19 residues. The germline V gene encodes CDR1 SGHRS and CDR2 YFSETQ. In nucleotides, the CDR3 is TGCGCCAGCAGCTTGGGCCCTAGCGGGAGGTTCTCCACCTACAATGAGCAGTTCTTC. Protein: CASSLGPSGRFSTYNEQFF.

This clonotype was seen only a few times. The chain employs TRBV2 and TRBJ2-5; 8 positions match TRBD2. CDR1 SNHLY and CDR2 FYNNEI come from the germline V gene. There are 14 residues in the CDR3. Germline trimming cut 6 bases from V and 5 bases from J; bases unmatched to any gene: 8. In nucleotides, the CDR3 is TGTGCCAGCAGGGGACTAGGAGCTAGGGAGACCCAGTACTTC. Translated, it gives CASRGLGARETQYF.

This clonotype was recorded at least ten times. V usage is TRBV2 and J usage is TRBJ1-5, with TRBD1 as a possible D gene (6 bases). Germline assignment: CDR1 SNHLY and CDR2 FYNNEI. The CDR3 contains 15 residues. Trimming stripped 3 bases from V and 4 bases from J, with 13 bases between. Here the CDR3 reads CASSDQGPGNQPQHF. The CDR3 coding sequence is TGTGCCAGCAGTGATCAGGGGCCTGGAAATCAGCCCCAGCATTTT. The full variable domain, completed using reference TRBV2 and TRBJ1-5, is EPEVTQTPSHQVTQMGQEVILRCVPISNHLYFYWYRQILGQKVEFLVSFYNNEISEKSEIFDDQFSVERPDGSNFTLKIRSTKLEDSAMYFCASSDQGPGNQPQHFGDGTRLSIL.

There are many counts of this clonotype. The rearrangement links TRBV6-1 to TRBJ2-7; 7 nucleotides agree with TRBD2. V lost 0 bases to trimming and J lost 1 base; unmatched junction nucleotides: 3. The CDR3 has 15 amino acids. Germline-derived CDR1 and CDR2 are MNHNS and SASEGT. In DNA, the CDR3 is TGTGCCAGCAGTGAAGCGCGGACTAGATCCTACGAGCAGTACTTC. Protein: CASSEARTRSYEQYF.

This clonotype was found many times. This sequence joins TRBV5-4 and TRBJ1-1, with unresolved D. The CDR3 has 14 amino acids. Germline V lookup: CDR1 SGHNT, CDR2 YYREEE (reference sequence). Deletions cut 3 bases from V and 3 bases from J, with 12 bases between. The DNA of the CDR3 is TGTGCCAGCAGCTCCGGCGCGGGCGACACTGAAGCTTTCTTT. The encoded protein is CASSSGAGDTEAFF.

Regarding this clonotype: One junction end does not reproduce the germline sequence, and a read error may be involved. The chain employs TRBV29-1 and TRBJ2-7; D gene uncertain. The CDR3 sequence is 12 residues long. Per germline, CDR1 SQVTM and CDR2 ANQGSEA. CDR3 protein: CGVERQMNEQYF. The CDR3 DNA reads TGCGGCGTTGAAAGGCAGATGAACGAGCAGTACTTC.

Many counts were recorded for this clonotype. The rearrangement joins TRBV3-1 to TRBJ2-1; 14 nucleotides match TRBD2. The CDR3 contains 16 residues. The V gene end was trimmed by 0 bases and the J gene end by 7 bases; junction bases not matched to a gene: 2. Looked up from germline, CDR1 is LGHDT and CDR2 is YNNKEL (reference sequence). CDR3 protein: CASSQETSGRANEQFF. CDR3 in DNA: TGTGCCAGCAGCCAAGAGACTAGCGGGAGGGCGAATGAGCAGTTCTTC.